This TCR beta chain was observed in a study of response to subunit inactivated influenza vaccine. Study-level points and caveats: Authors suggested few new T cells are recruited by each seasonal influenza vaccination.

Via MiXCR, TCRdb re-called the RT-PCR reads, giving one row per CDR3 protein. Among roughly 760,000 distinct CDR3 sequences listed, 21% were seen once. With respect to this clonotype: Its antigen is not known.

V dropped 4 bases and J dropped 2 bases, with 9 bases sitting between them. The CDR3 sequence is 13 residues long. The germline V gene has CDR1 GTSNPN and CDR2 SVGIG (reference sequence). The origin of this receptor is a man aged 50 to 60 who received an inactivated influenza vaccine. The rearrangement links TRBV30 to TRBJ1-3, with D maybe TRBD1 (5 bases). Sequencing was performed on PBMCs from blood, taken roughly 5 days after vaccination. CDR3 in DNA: TGTGCCTGGATACGGGGGGCTGGAAACACCATATATTTT. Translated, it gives CAWIRGAGNTIYF.